This is a list of T cell receptor beta chains from one sample in a study of neurological immune-mediated disorders. TCRdb re-analysed the 5' RACE reads in MiXCR, keeping a single row per CDR3 protein. The sample holds about 32,000 distinct CDR3 sequences, 3% to 4% seen once. Material: PBMCs. Receptor source: a man aged 30 to 45 with multiple sclerosis. Each CDR3 is given with its conserved first and last residue. D genes are given only for firm matches. The size field reads once, few, many or a size class.

J	D	V	length	size	DNA	CDR3
TRBJ1-2	NA	TRBV9	14	many	TGTGCCAGCAGCGAGACAGTGACTCACTATGGCTACACCTTC	CASSETVTHYGYTF
TRBJ1-1	NA	TRBV7-2	12	many	TGTGCCAGCAGCGACCGAGGGGCTGAAGCTTTCTTT	CASSDRGAEAFF
TRBJ2-1	TRBD1	TRBV14	13	few	TGTGCCAGCAAGGACAGGAGCTCCAATGAGCAGTTCTTC	CASKDRSSNEQFF
TRBJ1-2	NA	TRBV6-6	13	many	TGTGCCAGCAGTTACGACAGCGGATATGGCTACACCTTC	CASSYDSGYGYTF
TRBJ1-2	NA	TRBV5-1	16	few	TGCGCCAGCAGCTTTTACCCCCAGAGAGCCAACTATGGCTACACCTTC	CASSFYPQRANYGYTF
TRBJ1-1	NA	TRBV29-1	11	many	TGCAGCGTTGTGGGACGCCTTGAAGCTTTCTTT	CSVVGRLEAFF
TRBJ1-2	TRBD1	TRBV7-2	14	many	TGTGCCAGCAGCCCTGGGACAGGACCCTATGGCTACACCTTC	CASSPGTGPYGYTF
TRBJ1-1	NA	TRBV6-5	15	many	TGTGCCAGCAGTTCCCTATATCTGAGGGAGGGTGAAGCTTTCTTT	CASSSLYLREGEAFF
TRBJ2-7	NA	TRBV20-1	14	many	TGCAGTGCTAGAGATCCGATTAAGGGCTACGAGCAGTACTTC	CSARDPIKGYEQYF
TRBJ2-2	NA	TRBV29-1	13	many	TGCAGCGTCGCAAGTACGGGGGTGGGGGAGCTGTTTTTT	CSVASTGVGELFF
TRBJ1-1	NA	TRBV10-3	13	few	TGTGCCATCAGCGGGACACCGAACACTGAAGCTTTCTTT	CAISGTPNTEAFF
TRBJ1-4	TRBD1	TRBV4-3	16	many	TGCGCCAGCAGCCAAGACCGGACAGGGGGTGGGGAAAAACTGTTTTTT	CASSQDRTGGGEKLFF
TRBJ1-1	TRBD1	TRBV11-2	13	many	TGTGCCAGCAGAAGGACAGGGAACACTGAAGCTTTCTTT	CASRRTGNTEAFF
TRBJ2-3	NA	TRBV5-6	18	many	TGTGCCAGCAGCTTGGGGGTAGGCGGGACCCAAAGCACAGATACGCAGTATTTT	CASSLGVGGTQSTDTQYF
TRBJ2-5	NA	TRBV13	15	many	TGTGCCAGCAGCTTAGGGGAGTCAGGCCAAGAGACCCAGTACTTC	CASSLGESGQETQYF
TRBJ1-6	NA	TRBV11-2	15	few	TGTGCCAGCAGCTTAGAGGGTGACATGCGCTCACCCCTCAACTTT	CASSLEGDMRSPLNF
TRBJ1-5	TRBD1	TRBV6-6	15	few	TGTGCCAGCAGCTTGGACAGGGGGGGCAATCAGCCCCAGAATTTT	CASSLDRGGNQPQNF